The T cell receptor (beta chain) described here comes from a study of shared clonotypes between healthy human individuals. Study details: Aged 18 to 49, the donors were a couple of women and a few men. Overall study findings and caveats: Naive subsets tended to show greater estimated richness than memory subsets.

Profiling relied on immunoSEQ multiplex PCR, and the TCRdb table lists in-frame clones only, not all of them. Of roughly 2,000,000 clones in the sample, around 95% were seen once. Trimming removed 6 bases at V and 1 base at J, with 6 bases between. Germline CDR1 is LNHDA and CDR2 is SQIVND (reference sequence). This CDR3 contains 12 residues. Terminally differentiated effector memory CD45RA+ cells were left out of the naive CD8 fraction, which was CD45RO-negative and positively selected for CCR7. Donors were healthy HIV-negative adults without recent acute infections or vaccinations. This clone was seen a single time. The target antigen is unknown. Different DNA sequences within this sample yield the same CDR3.

The source material was naive CD8+ T cells from PBMCs. The clonotype was recovered from a man aged 18 to 29 in good health. Some clones in this sample may be carry-over from other donors' samples. V usage is TRBV19 and J usage is TRBJ1-1; maybe TRBD1 (5 bases). CDR3 loop: CASSDRNTEAFF. As DNA, the CDR3 is TGTGCCAGTAGCGACAGGAACACTGAAGCTTTCTTT.